This T cell receptor (beta chain) came from a study of cytomegalovirus exposure and HLA in healthy donors. As regards this clone: The antigen is undetermined.

PCR primers comprised 60 Vbeta and 13 Jbeta primers. Assay: immunoSEQ multiplex PCR; the TCRdb copy retains only in-frame clones and omits some. The data contain around 170,000 clones, over 75% of them seen just once; the ten biggest clones take up under 2.5%. This CDR3 has 13 amino acids. Germline CDR1 and CDR2: LNHDA and SQIVND (reference sequence). V was trimmed by 5 bases and J by 5 bases, leaving 10 bases between them. General study points: As was reported, the HLA-A and HLA-B alleles of most subjects were accurately predicted from TCR beta sequences. Trimming of TCR beta V- and J-genes showed a link, identified in a later analysis, to a missense DCLRE1C variant. Apparent HLA restriction characterized most CMV-associated TCR beta chains in a later analysis.

Material for sequencing was PBMCs. This chain links TRBV19 with TRBJ2-1, with no clear D. The sequence was collected from a man between 60 and 70 years old in good health and CMV-seronegative. In DNA form, the CDR3 reads TGTGCCAGTAGTTACTTACTAAACAATGAGCAGTTCTTC. This translates into CASSYLLNNEQFF.